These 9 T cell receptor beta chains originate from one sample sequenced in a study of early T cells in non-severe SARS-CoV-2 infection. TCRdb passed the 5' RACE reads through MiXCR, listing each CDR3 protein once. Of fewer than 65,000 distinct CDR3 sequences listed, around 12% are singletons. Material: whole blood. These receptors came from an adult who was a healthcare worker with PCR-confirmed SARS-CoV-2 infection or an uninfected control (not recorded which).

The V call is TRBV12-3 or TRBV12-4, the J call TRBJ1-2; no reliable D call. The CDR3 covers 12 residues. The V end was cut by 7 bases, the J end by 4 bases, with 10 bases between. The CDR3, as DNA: TGTGCCAGCACCCTGGGTGGCTATGGCTACACCTTC. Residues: CASTLGGYGYTF.

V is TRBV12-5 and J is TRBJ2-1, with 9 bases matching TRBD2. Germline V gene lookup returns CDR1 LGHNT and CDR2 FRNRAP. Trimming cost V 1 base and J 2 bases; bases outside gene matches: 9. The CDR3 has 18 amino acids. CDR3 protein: CASGLASAGGAAYNEQFF. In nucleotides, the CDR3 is TGTGCTAGTGGTTTGGCCTCAGCGGGGGGCGCTGCCTACAATGAGCAGTTCTTC.

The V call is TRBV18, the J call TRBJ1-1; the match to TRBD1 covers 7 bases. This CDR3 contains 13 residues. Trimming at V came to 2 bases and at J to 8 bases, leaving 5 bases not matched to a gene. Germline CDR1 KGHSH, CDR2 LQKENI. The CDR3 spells CASSPSGQEEAFF. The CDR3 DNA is TGTGCCAGCTCACCATCCGGACAGGAGGAAGCTTTCTTT.

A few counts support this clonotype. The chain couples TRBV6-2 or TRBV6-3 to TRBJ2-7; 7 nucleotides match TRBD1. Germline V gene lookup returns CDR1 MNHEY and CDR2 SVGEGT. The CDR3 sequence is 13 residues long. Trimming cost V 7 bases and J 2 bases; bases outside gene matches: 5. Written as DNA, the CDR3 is TGTGCCAGCACCCCGGGACAGACCTACGAGCAGTACTTC. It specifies CASTPGQTYEQYF.

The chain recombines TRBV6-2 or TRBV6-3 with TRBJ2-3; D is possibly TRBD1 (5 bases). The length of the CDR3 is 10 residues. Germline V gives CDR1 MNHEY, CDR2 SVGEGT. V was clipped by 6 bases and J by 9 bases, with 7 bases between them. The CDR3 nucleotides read TGTGCCAGCAGCGACAGAACGCAGTATTTT. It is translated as CASSDRTQYF.

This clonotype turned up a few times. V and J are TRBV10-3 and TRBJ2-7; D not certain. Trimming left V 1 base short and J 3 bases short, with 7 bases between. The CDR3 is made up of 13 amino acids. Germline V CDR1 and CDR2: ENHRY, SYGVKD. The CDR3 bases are TGTGCCATCAGTGAGTTGGCGGTCTACGAGCAGTACTTC. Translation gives CAISELAVYEQYF.

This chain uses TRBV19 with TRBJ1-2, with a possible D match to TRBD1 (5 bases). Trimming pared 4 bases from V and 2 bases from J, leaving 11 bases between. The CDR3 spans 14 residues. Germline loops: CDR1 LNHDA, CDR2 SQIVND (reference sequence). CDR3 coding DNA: TGTGCCAGTAGTAAGGAGCGGGGGAACTATGGCTACACCTTC. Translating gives CASSKERGNYGYTF.

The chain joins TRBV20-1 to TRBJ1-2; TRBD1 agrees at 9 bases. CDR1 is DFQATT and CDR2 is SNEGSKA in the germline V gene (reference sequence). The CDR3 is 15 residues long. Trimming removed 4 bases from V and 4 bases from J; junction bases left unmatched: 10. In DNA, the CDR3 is TGCAGTGCTATAACCGGGACAGGGACAGGCTATGGCTACACCTTC. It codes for CSAITGTGTGYGYTF.

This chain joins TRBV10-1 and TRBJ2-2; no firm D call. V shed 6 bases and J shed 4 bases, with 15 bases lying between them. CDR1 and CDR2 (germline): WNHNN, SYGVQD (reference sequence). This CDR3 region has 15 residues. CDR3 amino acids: CASSSNPISTGELFF. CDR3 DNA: TGCGCCAGCAGCTCAAACCCAATTTCCACCGGGGAGCTGTTTTTT.